These 11 T cell receptor beta chains share one sample of origin, sequenced in a study of blood T cell repertoires in COVID-19. Only in-frame clones appear in the TCRdb table, and some are missing; sequencing was by immunoSEQ multiplex PCR. The sample carries some 350,000 clones, 85% to 90% recorded once. Sequenced material: peripheral blood. The receptors come from a woman between 45 and 60 years old with COVID-19, enrolled during active disease.

This sequence joins TRBV30 and TRBJ2-3; 7 bases agree with TRBD2. The germline V gene encodes CDR1 GTSNPN and CDR2 SVGIG (reference sequence). This CDR3 has 13 residues. V lost 8 bases and J lost 6; bases outside the gene matches: 11. CDR3 loop: CAGGEQALDTQYF. CDR3 sequence (DNA): TGTGCCGGGGGGGAACAGGCTTTGGATACGCAGTATTTT.

The chain is built from TRBV7-9 and TRBJ2-5; D is possibly TRBD2 (6 bases). This CDR3 has 16 amino acids. The V end was cut by 5 bases, the J end by 2 bases, with 18 bases between. Looked up from germline, CDR1 is SEHNR and CDR2 is FQNEAQ (reference sequence). The CDR3 loop reads CASSLLVGGKQETQYF. Written as DNA, the CDR3 is TGTGCCAGCAGCCTCTTGGTGGGAGGAAAACAAGAGACCCAGTACTTC.

The chain uses TRBV6-2 or TRBV6-3 and TRBJ1-5; D gene unclear. CDR3 length: 14 residues. The V gene lost 6 bases and the J gene lost 3 bases, with 12 bases spanning the gap. Germline V gives CDR1 MNHEY, CDR2 SVGEGT. The CDR3 nucleotides are TGTGCCAGCAGCCCGTACAATTTCAATCAGCCCCAGCATTTT. Protein product: CASSPYNFNQPQHF.

This rearrangement joins TRBV30 to TRBJ2-7; the match to TRBD1 covers 8 bases. CDR1 and CDR2 (germline): GTSNPN, SVGIG (reference sequence). Trimming took 2 bases from V and 7 from J; bases not matched to a gene: 7. The CDR3 totals 13 residues. The CDR3 protein is CAWSLQGAREQYF. The DNA for the CDR3 is TGTGCCTGGAGTCTTCAGGGGGCGCGGGAGCAGTACTTC.

This chain uses TRBV10-1 with TRBJ2-6; TRBD2 agrees at 7 bases. The CDR3 consists of 18 residues. In germline, CDR1 is WNHNN, CDR2 SYGVQD (reference sequence). V shed 0 bases, J shed 0 bases, and the junction held 5 bases outside the gene matches. The CDR3 loop is CASSESTGRGSGANVLTF. The DNA of the CDR3 is TGCGCCAGCAGTGAGTCGACGGGGAGGGGCTCTGGGGCCAACGTCCTGACTTTC.

This chain links TRBV6-5 with TRBJ2-5, with TRBD2 matching over 7 bases. Per the germline V gene, CDR1 is MNHEY and CDR2 is SVGAGI. The V segment lost 5 bases and the J segment 2 bases; nucleotides outside the gene matches: 5. CDR3 length equals 14 residues. For the CDR3, the DNA is TGTGCCAGCAGTATGGGGGGGGTACAAGAGACCCAGTACTTC. It is translated as CASSMGGVQETQYF.

The rearrangement uses TRBV3-1 (or the pseudogene TRBV3-2) and TRBJ1-1, with TRBD1 matching over 11 bases. The CDR3 consists of 16 residues. CDR1 LGHDT and CDR2 YNNKEL come from the germline V gene (reference sequence). Trimming at V came to 3 bases and at J to 4 bases, leaving 7 bases not matched to a gene. The CDR3 nucleotides are TGTGCCAGCAGCCACCTCTTGGGACAGGGGGGCACTGAAGCTTTCTTT. It translates to CASSHLLGQGGTEAFF.

The chain combines TRBV2 with TRBJ1-2; TRBD1 matches at 7 bases. This CDR3 contains 15 residues. J was trimmed by 4 bases and V by 3 bases; bases with no gene match: 8. Per the germline V gene, CDR1 is SNHLY and CDR2 is FYNNEI. The CDR3 is CASSDKGGAFYGYTF. The CDR3 DNA follows: TGTGCCAGCAGTGATAAAGGGGGCGCATTCTATGGCTACACCTTC.

CDR3 residues: CASSVAQGDEQYF. CDR3 DNA sequence: TGTGCCAGCAGCGTAGCCCAGGGGGACGAGCAGTACTTC. This chain connects TRBV9 to TRBJ2-7; the match to TRBD1 covers 7 bases. Germline V lookup: CDR1 SGDLS, CDR2 YYNGEE. CDR3 length: 13 residues. Germline trimming cut 0 bases from V and 5 bases from J; bases unmatched to any gene: 2.

The V and J genes are TRBV5-1 and TRBJ2-7; TRBD2 agrees at 13 bases. Germline-derived CDR1 and CDR2 are SGHRS and YFSETQ. V shed 5 bases, J shed 5 bases, and the junction held 7 bases outside the gene matches. The CDR3 is 15 residues long. CDR3 loop: CASRRTSGSSNEQYF. In nucleotides, the CDR3 is TGCGCCAGCAGGCGGACTAGCGGGAGTTCCAACGAGCAGTACTTC.

The genes are TRBV19 and TRBJ2-1; 10 bases map to TRBD2. CDR1 and CDR2 (germline): LNHDA, SQIVND (reference sequence). There are 18 residues in the CDR3. Trimming cost V 3 bases and J 4 bases; bases outside gene matches: 12. CDR3 loop: CASSIPGLALGEYNEQFF. The CDR3 DNA is TGTGCCAGTAGTATTCCGGGACTAGCGTTGGGGGAATACAATGAGCAGTTCTTC.